The 32 T cell receptor beta chains given below trace back to one sample, sequenced in a study of blood T cell repertoires in COVID-19. The assay was immunoSEQ multiplex PCR, and TCRdb's table has in-frame clones only and misses some. The profile shows 45,000 or so clones, around 87% of them singletons. Sequenced input: peripheral blood. The receptors were sampled from an elderly woman with active COVID-19.

This rearrangement joins TRBV19 to TRBJ2-7; 7 nucleotides align to TRBD1. This CDR3 has 14 amino acids. CDR1 LNHDA and CDR2 SQIVND come from the germline V gene (reference sequence). V lost 5 bases, J lost 8 bases, and 12 bases stayed unmatched. The CDR3 DNA reads TGTGCCAGTAGTCCCGGGACAGACTCTAACCAGCAGTACTTC. Its translation is CASSPGTDSNQQYF.

A word on this clone: An end of the junction does not agree with germline; a read error may underlie this. The chain has TRBV4-3 and TRBJ2-7; D is unresolved. The CDR3 runs 13 residues. CDR1 is LGHNA and CDR2 is YSLEER in the germline V gene. CDR3 loop: CASSQDQNPAQAF. The CDR3 DNA reads as TGCGCCAGCAGCCAAGATCAAAATCCGGCCCAGGCCTTC.

This chain links TRBV9 with TRBJ2-5; TRBD2 aligns across 9 bases. The CDR3 contains 15 residues. V was clipped by 0 bases and J by 1 base; unmatched bases: 1. The germline gives CDR1 SGDLS, CDR2 YYNGEE. The CDR3 spells CASSVGLAAQETQYF. For the CDR3, the DNA is TGTGCCAGCAGCGTAGGACTAGCGGCCCAAGAGACCCAGTACTTC.

The chain employs TRBV5-1 and TRBJ2-3, with D tentatively TRBD2 (7 bases). This CDR3 is 15 amino acids long. V was pared by 4 bases and J by 2 bases, with 14 bases between. Germline values: CDR1 SGHRS, CDR2 YFSETQ. CDR3 coding DNA: TGCGCCAGCAGCCCCTTGGGGGGGGCCACAGATACGCAGTATTTT. The encoded protein is CASSPLGGATDTQYF.

The gene calls are TRBV20-1 and TRBJ1-1; no firm D call. Germline V CDR1 and CDR2: DFQATT, SNEGSKA (reference sequence). The CDR3 extends over 11 amino acids. V lost 1 base to trimming and J lost 8 bases, with 8 bases between them. Written as DNA, the CDR3 is TGCAGTGCTAGAGGCGGATTGGAAGCTTTCTTT. Translation: CSARGGLEAFF.

This clone was observed a single time. The chain has TRBV10-3 and TRBJ2-1; 7 bases map to TRBD1. Losses at the gene ends were 3 bases for V and 2 bases for J; bases not matched to a gene: 4. Germline V lookup: CDR1 ENHRY, CDR2 SYGVKD. This CDR3 has 15 amino acids. CDR3 region: CAISESQGAYNEQFF. In DNA, the CDR3 is TGTGCCATCAGTGAAAGCCAGGGGGCCTACAATGAGCAGTTCTTC.

The chain recombines TRBV11-2 with TRBJ2-2; 10 nucleotides match TRBD2. Trimming took 5 bases from V and 7 from J; bases not matched to a gene: 10. There are 16 residues in the CDR3. CDR1 SGHAT and CDR2 FQNNGV come from the germline V gene. For the CDR3, the DNA is TGTGCCAGCAGCCCACAAGCGGGGGGGCTTGGCGGGGAGCTGTTTTTT. Translation gives CASSPQAGGLGGELFF.

This clone came up once. The V gene is TRBV5-6, the J gene TRBJ2-1; D remains unclear. CDR3 length: 12 amino acids. The V end was cut by 2 bases, the J end by 10 bases, with 10 bases between. Germline V gene data show CDR1 as SGHDT and CDR2 as YYEEEE. CDR3 nucleotides: TGTGCCAGCAGCTTCCCGAGTCGGGAGCAGTTCTTC. It yields the protein CASSFPSREQFF.

The chain links TRBV7-9 to TRBJ2-3; 13 positions match TRBD2. This CDR3 contains 16 residues. The germline V gene encodes CDR1 SEHNR and CDR2 FQNEAQ (reference sequence). Unmatched junction bases numbered 4, after V lost 5 bases and J lost 2 bases. The CDR3 loop reads CASSPGTSGNTDTQYF. The CDR3 nucleotides read TGTGCCAGCAGCCCGGGGACTAGCGGGAACACAGATACGCAGTATTTT.

This chain links TRBV27 with TRBJ1-4; 8 bases are shared with TRBD1. Germline V CDR1 and CDR2: MNHEY, SMNVEV (reference sequence). With 5 bases clipped from V and 7 bases from J, the junction kept 12 bases outside the gene matches. The CDR3 has 16 amino acids. The CDR3 bases are TGTGCCAGCAGTCCGGGACAGGTTTGGGCTGGTGAAAAACTGTTTTTT. Translating gives CASSPGQVWAGEKLFF.

V and J are TRBV14 and TRBJ2-3, with a weak D call TRBD1 (6 bases). Trimming removed 6 bases at V and 1 base at J, with 14 bases between. The V gene's germline CDR1 is SGHDN and CDR2 FVKESK. The CDR3 runs to 15 residues. The CDR3 nucleotides are TGTGCCAGCAGTCCACAGGGTTGGGGCACAGATACGCAGTATTTT. Protein sequence: CASSPQGWGTDTQYF.

V is TRBV18 and J is TRBJ1-5, with a possible D match to TRBD1 (5 bases). Between the trimmed V and J ends, which lost 1 base and 0 bases, there was a span of 10 bases. Germline CDR1 reads KGHSH; CDR2 reads LQKENI. CDR3 length: 16 residues. This chain's CDR3 is CASSPQGLYSNQPQHF. The CDR3, as DNA: TGTGCCAGCTCACCACAGGGACTATATAGCAATCAGCCCCAGCATTTT.

This rearrangement joins TRBV3-1 (or the pseudogene TRBV3-2) to TRBJ1-1, with TRBD1 matching over 11 bases. The ends lost 4 bases at V and 4 bases at J; junction bases unmatched: 2. From germline, CDR1 is LGHDT and CDR2 YNNKEL (reference sequence). The CDR3 runs to 14 residues. CDR3 coding DNA: TGTGCCAGCAGCCCGGGACAGGGGGGCACTGAAGCTTTCTTT. Translating gives CASSPGQGGTEAFF.

The rearrangement uses TRBV28 and TRBJ2-7, with TRBD1 matching 7 bases. The V and J ends lost 6 bases and 4 bases, in that order; junction bases with no gene match: 6. The CDR3 covers 13 residues. In germline, CDR1 is MDHEN, CDR2 SYDVKM. Here the CDR3 DNA reads TGTGCCAGCAGACTGGGACAGCAGTACGAGCAGTACTTC. It encodes CASRLGQQYEQYF.

The rearrangement links TRBV7-9 to TRBJ2-3, with TRBD2 matching over 8 bases. J gave up 1 base and V 1 base, and 10 bases lay outside the gene matches. Germline assignment: CDR1 SEHNR and CDR2 FQNEAQ (reference sequence). The CDR3 length is 18 residues. The CDR3 reads CASSLEGRLGRGTDTQYF. For the CDR3, the DNA is TGTGCCAGCAGCTTAGAGGGACGACTCGGGAGGGGCACAGATACGCAGTATTTT.

J is TRBJ1-3 and V is TRBV6-1; unclear D gene. CDR3 length: 17 residues. Trimming cost V 2 bases and J 3 bases, with 17 bases left between them. Germline V gene lookup returns CDR1 MNHNS and CDR2 SASEGT. The CDR3 sequence is CASSENGRIRIGNTIYF. As DNA, the CDR3 is TGTGCCAGCAGTGAAAACGGCAGGATCCGGATTGGAAACACCATATATTTT.

This chain connects TRBV4-2 to TRBJ2-2; maybe TRBD1 (7 bases). Germline CDR1 is LGHNA and CDR2 is YNFKEQ. Trimming removed 0 bases from V and 6 bases from J, with 20 bases in between. The CDR3 contains 18 residues. The CDR3 region has the DNA TGTGCCAGCAGCCAAGAGGAACTACAGGGGAGGTTCGCCGGGGAGCTGTTTTTT. It encodes CASSQEELQGRFAGELFF.

The chain joins TRBV18 to TRBJ2-7; 10 bases align to TRBD2. J lost 0 bases, V lost 5 bases, and 4 bases had no gene match. The CDR3 is 15 residues long. Germline V gene data show CDR1 as KGHSH and CDR2 as LQKENI. In DNA form, the CDR3 reads TGTGCCAGCTCAACTAGCGGGGCGGACTCCTACGAGCAGTACTTC. Encoded protein: CASSTSGADSYEQYF. Full variable domain (outside the CDR3, taken from reference TRBV18 and TRBJ2-7): NAGVMQNPRHLVRRRGQEARLRCSPMKGHSHVYWYRQLPEEGLKFMVYLQKENIIDESGMPKERFSAEFPKEGPSILRIQQVVRGDSAAYFCASSTSGADSYEQYFGPGTRLTVT.

The gene calls are TRBV5-5 and TRBJ1-6; 7 positions agree with TRBD1. The CDR3 is made up of 16 amino acids. V shed 4 bases, J shed 0 bases, and the junction held 4 bases outside the gene matches. The germline V gene encodes CDR1 SGHKS and CDR2 YYEKEE (reference sequence). This chain's CDR3 is CASSPQGSSYNSPLHF. In DNA, the CDR3 is TGTGCCAGCAGCCCACAGGGGAGCTCCTATAATTCACCCCTCCACTTT.

The sample holds one count of this clone. V usage is TRBV18 and J usage is TRBJ1-3; D ambiguous. Trimming took off 1 base at V and 0 bases at J, with 13 bases between the two ends. Germline CDR1 reads KGHSH; CDR2 reads LQKENI. CDR3 length: 17 amino acids. CDR3 amino acids: CASSPQEVPISGNTIYF. CDR3 coding DNA: TGTGCCAGCTCACCACAGGAGGTGCCCATCTCTGGAAACACCATATATTTT.

J is TRBJ2-2 and V is TRBV25-1, with D uncertain. The CDR3 has 15 amino acids. V lost 3 bases and J 6 bases, leaving 14 bases between the germline ends. From germline, CDR1 is MGHDK and CDR2 SYGVNS. CDR3 coding DNA: TGTGCCAGCAGTGACCCACAAGAGGTGGCCGGGGAGCTGTTTTTT. It codes for CASSDPQEVAGELFF. The full variable domain, rest sourced from reference TRBV25-1 and TRBJ2-2, is EADIYQTPRYLVIGTGKKITLECSQTMGHDKMYWYQQDPGMELHLIHYSYGVNSTEKGDLSSESTVSRIRTEHFPLTLESARPSHTSQYLCASSDPQEVAGELFFGEGSRLTVL.

The chain links TRBV7-2 to TRBJ2-3, with D possibly matching TRBD1 (6 bases). The V end was cut by 5 bases, the J end by 7 bases, with 10 bases between. This CDR3 is 12 amino acids long. Germline CDR1 and CDR2: SGHTA and FQGNSA. The CDR3 DNA reads as TGTGCCAGCAGCCCAGGGGCATATACGCAGTATTTT. It codes for CASSPGAYTQYF.

This clone was recorded a few times. The chain carries TRBV7-2 and TRBJ1-5; the match to TRBD1 covers 7 bases. V was clipped by 3 bases and J by 6 bases; unmatched bases: 2. Germline-derived CDR1 and CDR2 are SGHTA and FQGNSA. There are 13 residues in the CDR3. CDR3 nucleotide sequence: TGTGCCAGCAGCTTGACAGGGCTTCAGCCCCAGCATTTT. Its protein is CASSLTGLQPQHF.

The chain carries TRBV15 and TRBJ1-2; the D gene is possibly TRBD1 (5 bases). Germline CDR1 and CDR2: LNHNV and YYDKDF (reference sequence). V dropped 0 bases and J dropped 5 bases, with 13 bases sitting between them. The CDR3 runs to 15 residues. The CDR3 nucleotides are TGTGCCACCAGCAGAGATTCCCCCAGGGTTTATGGCTACACCTTC. Translating it yields CATSRDSPRVYGYTF.

The CDR3 nucleotides read TGTGCCAGCAGCCGCAGGAGCGGGGGGGCTGCCAATGAGCAGTTCTTC. Translation: CASSRRSGGAANEQFF. This rearrangement joins TRBV27 to TRBJ2-1; 10 bases fit TRBD2. The CDR3 runs to 16 residues. With 6 bases clipped from V and 6 bases from J, the junction kept 11 bases outside the gene matches. Germline V gives CDR1 MNHEY, CDR2 SMNVEV (reference sequence).

This chain joins TRBV10-1 and TRBJ2-1; a weak D match, TRBD1 (5 bases). Germline V lookup: CDR1 WNHNN, CDR2 SYGVQD (reference sequence). V gave up 0 bases and J gave up 4 bases, with 13 bases separating them. CDR3 length: 16 amino acids. CDR3 nucleotide sequence: TGCGCCAGCAGTGAGTCGTCACAGGCCGATTACAATGAGCAGTTCTTC. Its protein is CASSESSQADYNEQFF.

In its sample, this clone was seen once. The chain uses TRBV7-2 and TRBJ2-3; D unclear. The CDR3 extends over 14 amino acids. Between the trimmed V and J ends, which lost 1 base and 2 bases, there was a span of 7 bases. CDR1 is SGHTA and CDR2 is FQGNSA in the germline V gene. The CDR3 region has the DNA TGTGCCAGCAGCTTAGATAGCTACACAGATACGCAGTATTTT. Translated, it gives CASSLDSYTDTQYF.

This clone has only a few counts. The chain has TRBV5-1 and TRBJ1-5, with D possibly matching TRBD1 (6 bases). The CDR3 sequence is 15 residues long. V lost 5 bases to trimming and J lost 2 bases, with 14 bases between them. CDR1 is SGHRS and CDR2 is YFSETQ in the germline V gene. CDR3 residues: CASSPGAGGNQPQHF. The CDR3 DNA reads TGCGCCAGCAGTCCCGGGGCAGGGGGCAATCAGCCCCAGCATTTT.

The V gene is TRBV7-6, the J gene TRBJ2-7, with 8 positions matching TRBD2. J gave up 2 bases and V 5 bases, and 5 bases lay outside the gene matches. The CDR3 totals 14 residues. CDR1 and CDR2 (germline): SGHVS, FNYEAQ. The CDR3 DNA reads TGTGCCAGCAGCCCGGGAGGGGAGACCTACGAGCAGTACTTC. Translation gives CASSPGGETYEQYF.

The V call is TRBV25-1, the J call TRBJ1-2; tentative D call: TRBD1 (5 bases). Germline V lookup: CDR1 MGHDK, CDR2 SYGVNS. The germline V and J ends were trimmed by 6 bases and 6 bases, with 14 bases remaining between them. This CDR3 is built from 13 residues. The CDR3 nucleotides are TGTGCCAGCAGGAAAACAGGATTAGATGGCTACACCTTC. As protein: CASRKTGLDGYTF.

This clone was seen only a few times. The rearrangement uses TRBV19 and TRBJ1-1; TRBD1 agrees at 8 bases. The V and J ends lost 6 bases and 4 bases, in that order; junction bases with no gene match: 4. CDR1 is LNHDA, CDR2 SQIVND, per germline (reference sequence). This CDR3 spans 13 amino acids. Here the CDR3 reads CASRDRDRTEAFF. The DNA of the CDR3 is TGTGCCAGTAGGGACAGGGATCGCACTGAAGCTTTCTTT.

V usage is TRBV7-9 and J usage is TRBJ2-5; the D is unclear. V dropped 2 bases and J dropped 5 bases, with 3 bases sitting between them. This CDR3 contains 11 residues. Germline V gene lookup returns CDR1 SEHNR and CDR2 FQNEAQ (reference sequence). The CDR3 loop is CASSLYETQYF. CDR3 coding DNA: TGTGCCAGCAGCTTATATGAGACCCAGTACTTC.